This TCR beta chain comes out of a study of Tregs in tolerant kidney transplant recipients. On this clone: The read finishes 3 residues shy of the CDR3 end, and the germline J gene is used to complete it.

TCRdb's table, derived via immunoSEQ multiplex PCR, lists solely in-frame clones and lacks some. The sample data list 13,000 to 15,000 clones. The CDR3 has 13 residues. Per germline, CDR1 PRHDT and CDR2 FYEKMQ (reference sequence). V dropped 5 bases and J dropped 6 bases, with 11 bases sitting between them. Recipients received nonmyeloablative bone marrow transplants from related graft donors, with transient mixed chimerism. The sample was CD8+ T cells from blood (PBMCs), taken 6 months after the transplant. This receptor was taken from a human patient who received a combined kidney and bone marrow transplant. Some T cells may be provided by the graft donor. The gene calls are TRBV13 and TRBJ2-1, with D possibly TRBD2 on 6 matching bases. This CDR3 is CASSAGDSNEQFF. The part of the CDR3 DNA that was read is TGTGCCAGCAGCGCCGGGGACTCCAATGAG.